This TCR beta chain derives from a study of cytomegalovirus exposure and HLA in healthy donors. Regarding the study as a whole: Most subjects had HLA-A and HLA-B alleles reportedly predicted accurately by TCR beta sequences.

About this clone: Its target is not known.

Trimming left V 0 bases short and J 8 bases short, with 13 bases between. The CDR3 has 15 amino acids. Germline lookup yields CDR1 KGHSH and CDR2 LQKENI. 13 Jbeta primers and 60 Vbeta primers were used for the PCR. TCRdb keeps only in-frame clones here, not all; method: immunoSEQ multiplex PCR. Here the sample spans roughly 200,000 clones, roughly 70% being singletons. The TCR comes from a man in his forties in good health and CMV-seropositive. The chain couples TRBV18 to TRBJ1-4; D not resolved. Specimen: PBMCs. CDR3 loop: CASSPPFGLGEKLFF. As DNA, the CDR3 is TGTGCCAGCTCACCACCGTTTGGTCTGGGCGAAAAACTGTTTTTT.